Given below is one T cell receptor beta chain in context. This sample was taken from a study of OX40 agonist ivuxolimab in advanced cancers. Study overall: Three partial responders included one hepatocellular carcinoma patient and two cutaneous melanoma patients.

The CDR3 extends over 13 amino acids. Trimming shortened V by 3 bases and J by 5 bases, and 13 bases separated the two germline ends. Germline V gene lookup returns CDR1 SQVTM and CDR2 ANQGSEA. Here immunoSEQ multiplex PCR was the method, and the copy in TCRdb shows in-frame clones only, minus some. The table includes tens of thousands of clones, 84% detected once. The clonotype comes from an adult with an advanced solid tumor such as melanoma, head and neck, liver or kidney cancer. V is TRBV29-1 and J is TRBJ2-5, with D uncertain. The input for sequencing was CD4+ or CD8+ T cells sorted from blood, taken in a trial of the OX40 agonist ivuxolimab. The CDR3 protein is CSVDRATMETQYF. The CDR3 DNA follows: TGCAGCGTTGACCGGGCCACTATGGAGACCCAGTACTTC. The full variable domain, rest sourced from reference TRBV29-1 and TRBJ2-5, is SAVISQKPSRDICQRGTSLTIQCQVDSQVTMMFWYRQQPGQSLTLIATANQGSEATYESGFVIDKFPISRPNLTFSTLTVSNMSPEDSSIYLCSVDRATMETQYFGPGTRLLVL.